These 7 T cell receptor beta chains came from one sample sequenced in a study of shared clonotypes between healthy human individuals. TCRdb's copy holds only in-frame clones and misses some; the assay was immunoSEQ multiplex PCR. The sample comprises some 2.1 million clones, about 95% of which are singletons, and about 1.1% rests with the top ten. The naive CD8 population came from CD45RO-negative cells selected for CCR7, without terminally differentiated effector memory CD45RA+ cells. Sequencing was done on a sample of naive CD8+ T cells sorted from blood. These receptors were collected from a man in his late teens or twenties in good health.

This clone occurred once. The chain recombines TRBV5-8 with TRBJ2-7; 11 bases match TRBD1. The J segment lost 4 bases and the V segment lost 0 bases, leaving 3 bases of the junction unmatched. The CDR3 covers 15 residues. CDR1 is SGHTS, CDR2 YDEGEE, per germline. The CDR3 DNA is TGTGCCAGCAGCTTGGGGACAGGGGGCGAGTACGAGCAGTACTTC. It translates to CASSLGTGGEYEQYF. Drawing the rest from reference TRBV5-8 and TRBJ2-7, the complete variable domain is EAGVTQSPTHLIKTRGQQATLRCSPISGHTSVYWYQQALGLGLQFLLWYDEGEERNRGNFPPRFSGRQFPNYSSELNVNALELEDSALYLCASSLGTGGEYEQYFGPGTRLTVT.

The V gene is TRBV2, the J gene TRBJ2-3, with a tentative D call TRBD1 (7 bases). This CDR3 has 13 amino acids. Germline V lookup: CDR1 SNHLY, CDR2 FYNNEI. V lost 6 bases and J 4 bases, leaving 11 bases between the germline ends. The CDR3 protein is CASSSGGSDTQYF. In DNA form, the CDR3 reads TGTGCCAGCAGCTCAGGGGGGTCAGATACGCAGTATTTT.

This chain connects TRBV11-2 to TRBJ2-5; D possibly corresponds to TRBD2 (5 bases). CDR3 length: 16 amino acids. Trimming left V 1 base short and J 0 bases short, with 12 bases between. Germline CDR1 reads SGHAT; CDR2 reads FQNNGV. CDR3 region: CASSLGFQDYQETQYF. The DNA for the CDR3 is TGTGCCAGCAGCTTAGGGTTCCAGGACTACCAAGAGACCCAGTACTTC.

This rearrangement joins TRBV13 to TRBJ2-1; D is undetermined. Trimming took off 2 bases at V and 10 bases at J, with 9 bases between the two ends. The CDR3 is 12 amino acids. CDR1 is PRHDT and CDR2 is FYEKMQ in the germline V gene (reference sequence). The CDR3 bases are TGTGCCAGCAGCTTATCCCCCGAGGAGCAGTTCTTC. This translates into CASSLSPEEQFF.

This chain connects TRBV7-6 to TRBJ2-3; possible D gene TRBD2, 6 bases. The CDR3 runs to 18 residues. Germline V gene data show CDR1 as SGHVS and CDR2 as FNYEAQ. V dropped 0 bases and J dropped 4 bases, with 20 bases sitting between them. As DNA, the CDR3 is TGTGCCAGCAGCTTAGCAGTAGTTAGCGGAAGCCCCTCAGATACGCAGTATTTT. Translated, it gives CASSLAVVSGSPSDTQYF.

The J gene is TRBJ1-2, the V gene TRBV13; TRBD1 matches at 9 bases. V dropped 5 bases and J dropped 5; count of bases not matched to a gene: 18. This CDR3 is built from 18 residues. CDR1 and CDR2 (germline): PRHDT, FYEKMQ (reference sequence). CDR3 sequence reads: CASSTLDRGHLIEYGYTF. CDR3 in DNA: TGTGCCAGCAGCACCTTGGACAGGGGCCACCTAATCGAATATGGCTACACCTTC.

The V gene is TRBV4-1, the J gene TRBJ1-3; D remains unclear. Looked up from germline, CDR1 is MGHRA and CDR2 is YSYEKL. This CDR3 is 15 amino acids long. Trimming stripped 1 base from V and 0 bases from J, with 7 bases between. The CDR3 sequence is CASSQAVSSGNTIYF. The CDR3 region has the DNA TGCGCCAGCAGCCAAGCTGTGAGCTCTGGAAACACCATATATTTT.